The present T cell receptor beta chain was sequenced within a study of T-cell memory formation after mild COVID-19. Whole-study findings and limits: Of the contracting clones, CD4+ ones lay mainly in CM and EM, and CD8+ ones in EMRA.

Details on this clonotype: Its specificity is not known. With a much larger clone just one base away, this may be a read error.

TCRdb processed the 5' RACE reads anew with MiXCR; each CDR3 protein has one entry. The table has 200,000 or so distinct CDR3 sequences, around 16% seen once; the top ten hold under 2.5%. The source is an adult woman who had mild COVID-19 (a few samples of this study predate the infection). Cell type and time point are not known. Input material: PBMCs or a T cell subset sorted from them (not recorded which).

The CDR3 region has the DNA TGCGCCAGCAGCTCTGCTAGCGGGATGACCGTGGAGCTGTTTTTT. Protein product: CASSSASGMTVELFF. The chain joins TRBV5-1 to TRBJ2-2, with 9 bases that match TRBD2. The CDR3 has 15 residues. Germline V lookup: CDR1 SGHRS, CDR2 YFSETQ.